This TCR beta chain appears in the sequencing data of a study of regulatory T cells in long-lasting Graves disease. Study information: Graves' patients with a new diagnosis had received antithyroid drugs under 3 months.

This CDR3 spans 15 amino acids. V dropped 4 bases and J dropped 4 bases, with 17 bases sitting between them. Per germline, CDR1 SGDLS and CDR2 YYNGEE. This clonotype was observed at least ten times. Its antigen is not known. Time point here: newly diagnosed GD, antithyroid drugs for less than 3 months. PBMC-derived RNA was used for the TCR library. Enrollment of patients was through an endocrinology department in Xi'an, China. According to the study, TCR beta libraries were built with iRepertoire HTBI primers and CDR3-region Arm-PCR. Per the original data handling: Across the samples, identification revealed 50 to 80 TRBV and around 14 TRBJ segments. MiXCR, run by TCRdb on the multiplex PCR reads, gives a single entry per CDR3 protein. TCRdb's processing, not the study's, gives the V and J calls here. The sample includes over 300,000 distinct CDR3 sequences, less than 20% of them seen just once. Study-level results: Gene preferences differed: TRBV28, TRBJ1-2, TRBJ2-5 in persistent cases.

The V call is TRBV9, the J call TRBJ1-1; TRBD1 is a possible D gene (6 bases). The sample in question was peripheral blood mononuclear cells (PBMCs), obtained at new diagnosis, from a patient treated with antithyroid drugs. The source of this sequence is a female donor with Graves disease. The CDR3 loop reads CASSPPGGPLTEAFF. DNA of the CDR3: TGTGCCAGCAGCCCCCCTGGGGGGCCACTCACTGAAGCTTTCTTT.